This T cell receptor (beta chain) was retrieved from a study of beta chain features in type 1 diabetes. As concerns this clone: Antigen unknown.

cDNA synthesis used the whole RNA isolate, giving expressed TCRB sequences. Naive, central memory and regulatory T cell samples came to a mean of around 3.5 million reads. Assay: immunoSEQ multiplex PCR; the TCRdb copy retains only in-frame clones and omits some. The data show about 230,000 clones, 9.6% seen once. Whole-study findings and limits: People with Type 1 diabetes carried modestly yet significantly shorter TCRB CDR3s in all four CD4+ subsets. PCR might favor shorter templates, equally in patients and controls.

Per the germline V gene, CDR1 is ENHRY and CDR2 is SYGVKD. This CDR3 comprises 15 residues. Trimming took 4 bases from V and 0 from J; bases not matched to a gene: 2. Stem cell-like memory, regulatory, central memory and naive CD4+ cells were sorted via CD45RO/CCR7/CD25/CD127/CD95/CD27. This TCR was sampled from a woman aged 18-35 years in good health. Sequenced material: naive CD4+ T cells from blood. The chain employs TRBV10-3 and TRBJ1-4; 7 nucleotides line up with TRBD1. This CDR3 reads CAISATGPTNEKLFF. In DNA form, the CDR3 reads TGTGCCATCAGTGCGACAGGGCCAACTAATGAAAAACTGTTTTTT.